The T cell receptor beta chain described here comes from a study of T cell responses to AZD1222 COVID-19 vaccine. Findings and caveats of the study: The donors showed a predominance of white British ancestry and of females, with possible underestimation of clonal diversity. Spike was spanned by vaccine-associated CD4 TCRs, with dominance at 160-218 and 743-854. Baseline serology detected seropositivity in only six AZD1222 recipients.

The assay was immunoSEQ multiplex PCR, and TCRdb's table has in-frame clones only and misses some. The data show more than 250,000 clones, 85% to 95% seen once. Concerning this clone itself: What it binds is not known.

Per the germline V gene, CDR1 is SGHRS and CDR2 is YFSETQ. The CDR3 runs 15 residues. V was shortened by 1 base and J by 0 bases, with 8 bases between the two germline ends. The chain employs TRBV5-1 and TRBJ2-1; D remains unclear. This clonotype was obtained from an adult in good health. Specimen: peripheral blood, collected on day 0 of AZD1222 vaccination. The CDR3 DNA reads TGCGCCAGCAGCTTGTTGGTAAGCTCCTACAATGAGCAGTTCTTC. This encodes CASSLLVSSYNEQFF.